This T cell receptor (beta chain) was recovered during a study of blood T cell repertoires in COVID-19. TCRdb's copy holds only in-frame clones and misses some; the assay was immunoSEQ multiplex PCR. This table has tens of thousands of clones, more than 75% appearing once. In its sample, this clone was seen once. Germline CDR1 and CDR2: SGHTA and FQGNSA. The length of the CDR3 is 14 residues. V was clipped by 3 bases and J by 0 bases, with 8 bases between them. This TCR was sampled from a man over 45 with active COVID-19. V is TRBV7-2 and J is TRBJ2-5; D possibly corresponds to TRBD1 (6 bases). Sequenced input: peripheral blood. The CDR3, as DNA: TGTGCCAGCAGCTTGCAGGGGCACCAAGAGACCCAGTACTTC. Encoded protein: CASSLQGHQETQYF.